This T cell receptor beta chain emerged from a study of T cells in Graves' hyperthyroidism and ophthalmopathy. RNA transcripts provided the source from which TCR beta CDR3 regions were amplified. The study used the HTBI primer set for a first-round RT-PCR of the TCR CDR3. TCRdb passed the multiplex PCR reads through MiXCR, listing each CDR3 protein once. The profile covers hundreds of thousands of distinct CDR3 sequences, with less than 20% appearing a single time and around 28% taken by the ten largest. Diagnoses used clinical symptoms, serum thyroxine and TRAb, thyroid ultrasound and orbital computed tomography. Regarding the study as a whole: A model built on 13 V-J features separated ophthalmopathy from stable hyperthyroidism. Most clonotypes expanded in thyroid above 0.001 were likewise present in blood.

This CDR3 spans 14 amino acids. V was clipped by 1 base and J by 4 bases, with 10 bases between them. Germline lookup yields CDR1 SNHLY and CDR2 FYNNEI. Remarks on this clonotype: Its antigen is as yet unknown.

This rearrangement joins TRBV2 to TRBJ1-2; D gene ambiguous. This TCR derives from a woman under 30 with Graves' ophthalmopathy. The sequenced sample consisted of blood. The CDR3 is CASSEVGSSYGYTF. CDR3 nucleotides: TGTGCCAGCAGTGAAGTCGGCAGCTCCTATGGCTACACCTTC.